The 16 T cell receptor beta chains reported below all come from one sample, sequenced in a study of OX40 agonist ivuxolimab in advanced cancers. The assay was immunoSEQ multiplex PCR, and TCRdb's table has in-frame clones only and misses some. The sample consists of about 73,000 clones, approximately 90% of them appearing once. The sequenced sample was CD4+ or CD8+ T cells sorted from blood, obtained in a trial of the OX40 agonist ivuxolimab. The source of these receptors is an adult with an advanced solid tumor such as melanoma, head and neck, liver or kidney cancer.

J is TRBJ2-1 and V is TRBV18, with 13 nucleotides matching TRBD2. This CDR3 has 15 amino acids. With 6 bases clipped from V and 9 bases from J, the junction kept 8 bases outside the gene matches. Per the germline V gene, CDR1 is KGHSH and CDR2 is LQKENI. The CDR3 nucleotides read TGTGCCAGCTCTCGCACTAGCGGGAGGGCCAGTGAGCAGTTCTTC. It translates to CASSRTSGRASEQFF.

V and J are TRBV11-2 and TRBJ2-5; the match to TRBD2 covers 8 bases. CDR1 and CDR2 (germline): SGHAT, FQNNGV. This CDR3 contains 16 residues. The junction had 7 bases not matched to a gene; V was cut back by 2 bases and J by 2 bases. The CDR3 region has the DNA TGTGCCAGCAGCTTAAGGCCTAGCGGGTTGCAAGAGACCCAGTACTTC. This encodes CASSLRPSGLQETQYF. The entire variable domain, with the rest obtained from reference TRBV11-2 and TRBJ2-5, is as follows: EAGVAQSPRYKIIEKRQSVAFWCNPISGHATLYWYQQILGQGPKLLIQFQNNGVVDDSQLPKDRFSAERLKGVDSTLKIQPAKLEDSAVYLCASSLRPSGLQETQYFGPGTRLLVL.

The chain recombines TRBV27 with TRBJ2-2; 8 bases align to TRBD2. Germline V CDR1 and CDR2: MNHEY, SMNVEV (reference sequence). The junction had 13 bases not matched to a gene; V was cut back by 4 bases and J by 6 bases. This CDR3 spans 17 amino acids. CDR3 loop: CASSSPGRGEGSGELFF. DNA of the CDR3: TGTGCCAGCAGTTCCCCCGGGCGGGGGGAAGGTTCCGGGGAGCTGTTTTTT.

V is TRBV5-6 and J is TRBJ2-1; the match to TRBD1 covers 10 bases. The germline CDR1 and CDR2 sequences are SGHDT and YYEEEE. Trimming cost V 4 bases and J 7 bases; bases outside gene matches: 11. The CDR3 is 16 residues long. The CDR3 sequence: CASSLTGGFSDNEQFF. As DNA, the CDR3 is TGTGCCAGCAGCCTGACAGGGGGCTTTTCTGATAATGAGCAGTTCTTC.

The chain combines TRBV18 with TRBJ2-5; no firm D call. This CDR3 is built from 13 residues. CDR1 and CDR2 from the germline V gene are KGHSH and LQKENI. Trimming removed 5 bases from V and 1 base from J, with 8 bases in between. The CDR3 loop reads CASSALGQETQYF. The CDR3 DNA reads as TGTGCCAGCTCAGCCTTGGGCCAAGAGACCCAGTACTTC.

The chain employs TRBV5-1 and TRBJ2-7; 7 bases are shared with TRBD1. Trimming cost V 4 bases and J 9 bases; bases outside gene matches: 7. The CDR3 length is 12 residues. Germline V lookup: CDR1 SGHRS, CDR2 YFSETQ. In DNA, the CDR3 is TGCGCCAGCAGCGAAAACCAGGGGGTGCAGTACTTC. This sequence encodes CASSENQGVQYF. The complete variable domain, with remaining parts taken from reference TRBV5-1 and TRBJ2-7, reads KAGVTQTPRYLIKTRGQQVTLSCSPISGHRSVSWYQQTPGQGLQFLFEYFSETQRNKGNFPGRFSGRQFSNSRSEMNVSTLELGDSALYLCASSENQGVQYFGPGTRLTVT.

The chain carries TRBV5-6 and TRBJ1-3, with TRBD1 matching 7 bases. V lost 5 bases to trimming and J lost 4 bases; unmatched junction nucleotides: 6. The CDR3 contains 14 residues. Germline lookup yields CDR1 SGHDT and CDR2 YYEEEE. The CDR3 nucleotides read TGTGCCAGCAGTCCAGACAGGGACGGAAACACCATATATTTT. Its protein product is CASSPDRDGNTIYF.

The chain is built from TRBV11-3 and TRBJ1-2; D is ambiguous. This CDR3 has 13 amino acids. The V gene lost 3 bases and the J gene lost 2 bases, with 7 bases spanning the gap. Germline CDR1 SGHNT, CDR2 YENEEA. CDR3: CASSFLGNYGYTF. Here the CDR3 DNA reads TGTGCCAGCAGCTTCTTAGGAAACTATGGCTACACCTTC. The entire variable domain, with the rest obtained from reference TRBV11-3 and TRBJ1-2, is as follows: EAGVVQSPRYKIIEKKQPVAFWCNPISGHNTLYWYLQNLGQGPELLIRYENEEAVDDSQLPKDRFSAERLKGVDSTLKIQPAELGDSAVYLCASSFLGNYGYTFGSGTRLTVV.

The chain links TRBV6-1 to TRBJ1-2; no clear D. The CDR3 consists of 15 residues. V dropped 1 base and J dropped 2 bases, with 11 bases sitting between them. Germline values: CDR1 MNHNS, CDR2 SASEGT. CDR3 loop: CASSEVGRNNYGYTF. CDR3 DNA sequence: TGTGCCAGCAGTGAAGTGGGGAGGAACAACTATGGCTACACCTTC.

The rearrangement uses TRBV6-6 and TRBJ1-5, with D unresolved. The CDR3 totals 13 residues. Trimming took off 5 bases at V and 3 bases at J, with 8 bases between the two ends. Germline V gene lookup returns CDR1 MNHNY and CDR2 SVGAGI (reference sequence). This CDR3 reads CASSNNDNQPQHF. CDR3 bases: TGTGCCAGCAGTAACAATGACAATCAGCCCCAGCATTTT.

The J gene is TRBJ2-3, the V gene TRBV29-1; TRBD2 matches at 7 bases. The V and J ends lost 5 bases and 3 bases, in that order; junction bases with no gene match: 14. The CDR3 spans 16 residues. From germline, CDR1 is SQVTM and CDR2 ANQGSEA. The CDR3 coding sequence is TGCAGCGTTATTAAGGTGGGAGGGCCTGGAACAGATACGCAGTATTTT. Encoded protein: CSVIKVGGPGTDTQYF.

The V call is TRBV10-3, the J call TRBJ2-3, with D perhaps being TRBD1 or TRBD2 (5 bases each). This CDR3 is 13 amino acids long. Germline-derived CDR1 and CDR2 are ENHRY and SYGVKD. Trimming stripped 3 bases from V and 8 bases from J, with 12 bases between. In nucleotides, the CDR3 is TGTGCCATCAGTGACTCGGTTGGGGGTACGCAGTATTTT. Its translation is CAISDSVGGTQYF.

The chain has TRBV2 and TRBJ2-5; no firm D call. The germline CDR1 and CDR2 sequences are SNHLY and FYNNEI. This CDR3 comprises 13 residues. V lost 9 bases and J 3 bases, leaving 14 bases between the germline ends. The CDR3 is CASGVGPEETQYF. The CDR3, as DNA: TGTGCCAGTGGGGTTGGGCCAGAAGAGACCCAGTACTTC.

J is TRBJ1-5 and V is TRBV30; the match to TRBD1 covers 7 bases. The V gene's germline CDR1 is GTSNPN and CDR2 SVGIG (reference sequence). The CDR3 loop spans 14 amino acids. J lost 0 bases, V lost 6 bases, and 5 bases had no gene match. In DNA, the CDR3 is TGTGCCTGTACCCAGGGGGATAGCAATCAGCCCCAGCATTTT. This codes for CACTQGDSNQPQHF.

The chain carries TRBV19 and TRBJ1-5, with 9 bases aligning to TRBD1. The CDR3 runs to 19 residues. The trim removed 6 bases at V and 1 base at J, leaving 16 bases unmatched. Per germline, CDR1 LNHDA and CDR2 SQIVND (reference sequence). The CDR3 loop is CASRLLTGTGTASNQPQHF. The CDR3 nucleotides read TGTGCCAGTAGGCTCCTGACCGGGACAGGGACGGCGAGCAATCAGCCCCAGCATTTT.

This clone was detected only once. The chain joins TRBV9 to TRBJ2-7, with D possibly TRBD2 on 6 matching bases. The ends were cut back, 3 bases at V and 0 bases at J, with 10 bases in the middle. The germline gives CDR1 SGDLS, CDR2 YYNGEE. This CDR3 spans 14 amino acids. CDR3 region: CASSAQTSSYEQYF. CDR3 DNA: TGTGCCAGCAGCGCTCAGACTAGCTCCTACGAGCAGTACTTC.